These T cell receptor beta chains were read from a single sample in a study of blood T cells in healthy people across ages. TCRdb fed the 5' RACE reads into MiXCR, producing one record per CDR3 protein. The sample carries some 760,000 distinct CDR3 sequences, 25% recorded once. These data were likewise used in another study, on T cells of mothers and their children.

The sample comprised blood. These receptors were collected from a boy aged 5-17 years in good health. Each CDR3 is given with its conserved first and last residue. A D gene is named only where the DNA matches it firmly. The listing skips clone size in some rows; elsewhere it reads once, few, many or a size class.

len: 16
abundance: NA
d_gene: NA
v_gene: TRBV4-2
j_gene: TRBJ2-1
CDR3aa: CASSQDLASPYNEQFF
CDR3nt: TGTGCCAGCAGCCAAGATTTAGCATCCCCTTACAATGAGCAGTTCTTC

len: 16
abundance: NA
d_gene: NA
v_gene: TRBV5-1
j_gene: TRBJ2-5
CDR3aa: CASSLAALTGKETQYF
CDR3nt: TGCGCCAGCAGCTTGGCTGCGTTGACGGGAAAAGAGACCCAGTACTTC

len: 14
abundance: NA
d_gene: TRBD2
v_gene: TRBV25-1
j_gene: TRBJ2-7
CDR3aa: CASRGERDPHEQYF
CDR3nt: TGTGCCAGCAGGGGAGAGCGGGATCCCCACGAGCAGTACTTC

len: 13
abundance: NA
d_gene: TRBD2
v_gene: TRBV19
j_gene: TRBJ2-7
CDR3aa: CATSTSGRVEQYF
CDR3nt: TGTGCCACCTCGACTAGCGGGAGGGTCGAGCAGTACTTC

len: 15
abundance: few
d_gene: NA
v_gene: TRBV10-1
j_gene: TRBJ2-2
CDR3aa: CAGSYRVEGTGELFF
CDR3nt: TGCGCCGGCAGTTACAGGGTCGAGGGGACCGGGGAGCTGTTTTTT

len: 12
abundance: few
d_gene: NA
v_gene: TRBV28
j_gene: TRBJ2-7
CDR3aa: CASSYQAGEQYF
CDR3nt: TGTGCCAGCAGTTATCAGGCTGGGGAGCAGTACTTC

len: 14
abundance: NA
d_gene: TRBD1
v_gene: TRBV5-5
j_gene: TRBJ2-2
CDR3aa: CASSLAQGTGELFF
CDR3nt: TGTGCCAGCAGCTTGGCACAGGGGACCGGGGAGCTGTTTTTT

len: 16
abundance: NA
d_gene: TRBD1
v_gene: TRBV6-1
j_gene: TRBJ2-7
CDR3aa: CASSREDRGSSYEQYF
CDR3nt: TGTGCCAGCAGTCGAGAAGACAGGGGAAGCTCCTACGAGCAGTACTTC

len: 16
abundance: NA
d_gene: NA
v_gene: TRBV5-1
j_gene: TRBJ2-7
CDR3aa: CASTLSLGGPLGEQYF
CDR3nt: TGCGCCAGCACCCTCAGTCTGGGAGGACCTTTGGGGGAGCAGTACTTC

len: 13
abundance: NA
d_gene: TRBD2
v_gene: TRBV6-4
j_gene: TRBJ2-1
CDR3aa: CASSSSGNDEQFF
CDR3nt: TGTGCCAGCAGTTCAAGCGGGAACGATGAGCAGTTCTTC

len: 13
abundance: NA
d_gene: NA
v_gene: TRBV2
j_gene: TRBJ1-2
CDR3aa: CASSESLNYGYTF
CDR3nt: TGTGCCAGCAGTGAGAGCCTTAACTATGGCTACACCTTC

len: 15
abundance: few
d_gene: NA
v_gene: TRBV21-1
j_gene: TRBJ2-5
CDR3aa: CASSKGEVYQETQYF
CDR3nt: TGTGCCAGCAGCAAGGGCGAGGTGTACCAAGAGACCCAGTACTTC

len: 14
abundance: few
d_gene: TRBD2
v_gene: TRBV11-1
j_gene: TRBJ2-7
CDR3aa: CASSRLAESYEQYF
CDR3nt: TGTGCCAGCAGCCGACTAGCGGAATCCTACGAGCAGTACTTC

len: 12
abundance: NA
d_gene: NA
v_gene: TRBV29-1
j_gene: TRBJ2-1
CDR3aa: CSVGWAGAQQFF
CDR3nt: TGCAGCGTTGGCTGGGCGGGGGCCCAGCAGTTCTTC

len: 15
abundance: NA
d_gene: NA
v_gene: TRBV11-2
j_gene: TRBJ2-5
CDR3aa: CASTPWVREVETQYF
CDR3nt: TGTGCCAGCACCCCCTGGGTAAGGGAAGTGGAGACCCAGTACTTC

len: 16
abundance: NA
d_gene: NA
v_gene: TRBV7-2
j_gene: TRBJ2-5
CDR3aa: CASSLGGWGAQETQYF
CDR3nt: TGTGCCAGCAGCTTAGGGGGGTGGGGGGCCCAAGAGACCCAGTACTTC

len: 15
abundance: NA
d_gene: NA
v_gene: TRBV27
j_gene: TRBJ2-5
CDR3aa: CASSPMAGRQETQYF
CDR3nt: TGTGCCAGCAGCCCAATGGCGGGGAGGCAAGAGACCCAGTACTTC

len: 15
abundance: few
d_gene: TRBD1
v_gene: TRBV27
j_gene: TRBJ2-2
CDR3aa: CASKNRGLNTGELFF
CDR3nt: TGTGCCAGCAAAAACAGGGGGCTGAACACCGGGGAGCTGTTTTTT

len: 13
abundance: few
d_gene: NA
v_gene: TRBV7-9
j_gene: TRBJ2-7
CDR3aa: CASTGGQRYEQYF
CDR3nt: TGTGCCAGCACCGGAGGACAGCGCTACGAGCAGTACTTC

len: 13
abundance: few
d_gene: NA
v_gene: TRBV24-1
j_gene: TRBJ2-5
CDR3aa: CATSDPIQETQYF
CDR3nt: TGTGCCACCAGTGACCCTATACAAGAGACCCAGTACTTC

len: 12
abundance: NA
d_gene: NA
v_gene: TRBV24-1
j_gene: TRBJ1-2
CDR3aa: CATSDSMDGYTF
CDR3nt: TGTGCCACCAGTGATTCCATGGATGGCTACACCTTC

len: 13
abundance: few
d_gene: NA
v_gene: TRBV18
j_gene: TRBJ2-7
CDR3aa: CASSPAGLYEQYF
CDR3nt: TGTGCCAGCTCACCTGCGGGCCTCTACGAGCAGTACTTC

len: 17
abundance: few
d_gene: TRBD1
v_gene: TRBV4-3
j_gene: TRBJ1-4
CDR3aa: CASSQDLSGGLSEKLFF
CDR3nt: TGCGCCAGCAGCCAAGATCTATCAGGGGGCCTTAGTGAAAAACTGTTTTTT

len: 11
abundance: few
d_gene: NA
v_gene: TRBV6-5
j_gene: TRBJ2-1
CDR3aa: CASRRNNEQFF
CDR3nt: TGTGCCAGCAGAAGGAACAATGAGCAGTTCTTC

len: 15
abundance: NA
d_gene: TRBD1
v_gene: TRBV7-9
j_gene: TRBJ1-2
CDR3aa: CASSPTATGGNGYTF
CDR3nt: TGTGCCAGCAGCCCAACGGCGACAGGGGGAAATGGCTACACCTTC

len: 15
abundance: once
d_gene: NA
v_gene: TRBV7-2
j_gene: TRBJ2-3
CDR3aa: CASSLASGHTDTQYF
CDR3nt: TGTGCCAGCAGCTTAGCTTCGGGGCACACAGATACGCAGTATTTT

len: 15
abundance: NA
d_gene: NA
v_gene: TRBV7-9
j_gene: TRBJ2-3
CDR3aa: CASSRKKQGTDTQYF
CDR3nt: TGTGCCAGCAGCCGGAAAAAACAGGGAACAGATACGCAGTATTTT

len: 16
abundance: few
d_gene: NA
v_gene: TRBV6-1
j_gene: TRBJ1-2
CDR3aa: CASSELPDSSPYGYTF
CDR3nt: TGTGCCAGCAGTGAACTGCCGGACTCTTCTCCCTATGGCTACACCTTC

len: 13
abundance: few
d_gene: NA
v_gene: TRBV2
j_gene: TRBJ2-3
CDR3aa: CASNRVFTDAQYF
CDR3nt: TGTGCCAGCAATCGAGTGTTCACAGATGCGCAGTATTTT

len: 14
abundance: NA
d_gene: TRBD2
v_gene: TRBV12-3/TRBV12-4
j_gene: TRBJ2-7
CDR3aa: CASRLSGGPYEQYF
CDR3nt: TGTGCCAGCAGGCTTAGCGGGGGACCCTACGAGCAGTACTTC

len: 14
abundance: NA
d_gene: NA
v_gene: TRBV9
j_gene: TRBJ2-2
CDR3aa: CASSVGINTGELFF
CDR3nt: TGTGCCAGCAGCGTAGGTATAAACACCGGGGAGCTGTTTTTT

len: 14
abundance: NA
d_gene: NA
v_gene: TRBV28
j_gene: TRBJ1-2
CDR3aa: CASSYNRDHGGYTF
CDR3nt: TGTGCCAGCAGCTACAACCGGGATCATGGTGGCTACACCTTC